Below are 2 T cell receptor beta chains sequenced from a single sample in a study of blood T cell repertoires in COVID-19 (dated by TCRdb to 2019 to 2021). The library was obtained by the immunoSEQ multiplex PCR assay. This is the immuneACCESS table as TCRdb keeps it, with only in-frame sequences that have V and J called. A part of the clones is gone; compared with another copy, unresolved V genes explain less than half, and the rest is unexplained. The sample profile shows around 200,000 clones; 85% to 90% of them were found once. About 1.3% of the sample lies in the top ten. The sample comprised PBMCs or T cells enriched from blood (not recorded which). The source is a young man who had recovered from COVID-19.

This sequence joins TRBV5-6 and TRBJ2-7, with 10 bases matching TRBD2. Germline CDR1 reads SGHDT; CDR2 reads YYEEEE. This CDR3 spans 13 amino acids. The CDR3 loop is CASQRGGRYEQYF. As DNA, the CDR3 is TGTGCAAGCCAGCGGGGGGGCCGCTACGAGCAGTACTTC.

The chain is built from TRBV10-3 and TRBJ1-1; TRBD1 aligns across 7 bases. CDR1 ENHRY and CDR2 SYGVKD come from the germline V gene. Trimming removed 0 bases from V and 3 bases from J; junction bases left unmatched: 4. This CDR3 contains 15 residues. The CDR3 here is CAISESRQGDTEAFF. In DNA form, the CDR3 reads TGTGCCATCAGTGAGTCCAGGCAGGGGGACACTGAAGCTTTCTTT.